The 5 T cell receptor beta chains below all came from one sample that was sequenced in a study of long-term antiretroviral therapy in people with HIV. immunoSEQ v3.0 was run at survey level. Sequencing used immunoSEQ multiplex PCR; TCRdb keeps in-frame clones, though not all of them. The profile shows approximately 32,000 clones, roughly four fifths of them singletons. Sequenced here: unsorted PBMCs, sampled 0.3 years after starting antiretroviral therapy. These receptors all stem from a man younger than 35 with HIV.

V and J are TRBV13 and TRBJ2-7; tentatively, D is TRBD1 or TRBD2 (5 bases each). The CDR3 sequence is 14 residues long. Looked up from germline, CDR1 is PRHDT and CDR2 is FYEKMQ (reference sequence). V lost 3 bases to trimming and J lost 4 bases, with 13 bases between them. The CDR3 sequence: CASSFRDGRYEQYF. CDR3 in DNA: TGTGCCAGCAGCTTCCGGGACGGACGGTACGAGCAGTACTTC.

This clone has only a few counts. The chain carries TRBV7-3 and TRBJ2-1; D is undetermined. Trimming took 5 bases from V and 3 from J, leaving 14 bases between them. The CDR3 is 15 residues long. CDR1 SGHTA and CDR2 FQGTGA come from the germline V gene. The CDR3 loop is CASSRRPADYNEQFF. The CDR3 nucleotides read TGTGCCAGCAGCCGCCGCCCGGCCGACTACAATGAGCAGTTCTTC.

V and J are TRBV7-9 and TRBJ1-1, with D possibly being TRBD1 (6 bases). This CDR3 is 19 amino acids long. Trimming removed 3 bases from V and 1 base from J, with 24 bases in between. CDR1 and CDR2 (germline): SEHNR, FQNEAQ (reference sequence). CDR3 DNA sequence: TGTGCCAGCAGCTTCACGGTCGACAGGAAAAATATTAGGAACACTGAAGCTTTCTTT. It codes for CASSFTVDRKNIRNTEAFF.

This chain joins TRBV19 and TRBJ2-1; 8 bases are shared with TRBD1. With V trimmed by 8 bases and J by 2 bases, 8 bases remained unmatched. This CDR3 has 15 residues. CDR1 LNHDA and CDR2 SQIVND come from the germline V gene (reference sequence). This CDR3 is CASLPPGGAYNEQFF. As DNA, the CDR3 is TGTGCCAGTTTGCCCCCAGGGGGCGCCTACAATGAGCAGTTCTTC. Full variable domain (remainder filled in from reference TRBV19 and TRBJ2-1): DGGITQSPKYLFRKEGQNVTLSCEQNLNHDAMYWYRQDPGQGLRLIYYSQIVNDFQKGDIAEGYSVSREKKESFPLTVTSAQKNPTAFYLCASLPPGGAYNEQFFGPGTRLTVL.

CDR3 DNA sequence: TGTGCCAGCAGCCCGGTTGGACAGACGAACACCGGGGAGCTGTTTTTT. This gives the protein CASSPVGQTNTGELFF. The chain employs TRBV7-9 and TRBJ2-2, with TRBD1 as a possible D gene (6 bases). Trimming took 5 bases from V and 0 from J, leaving 13 bases between them. CDR1 is SEHNR and CDR2 is FQNEAQ in the germline V gene (reference sequence). This CDR3 contains 16 residues. Based on the CDR3 plus reference TRBV7-9 and TRBJ2-2, the full variable domain is DTGVSQNPRHKITKRGQNVTFRCDPISEHNRLYWYRQTLGQGPEFLTYFQNEAQLEKSRLLSDRFSAERPKGSFSTLEIQRTEQGDSAMYLCASSPVGQTNTGELFFGEGSRLTVL.